Listed below are T cell receptor beta chains from one sample, sequenced in a study of CD8+CD57+ T cells in acquired aplastic anemia. TCRdb fed the reads into MiXCR, producing one record per CDR3 protein. The sample has fewer than 250,000 distinct CDR3 sequences, around half seen once. Sequencing was performed on sorted CD4+, CD8+, or CD8+CD57+ T cells (not recorded which) from PBMCs. These receptors came from a human donor in good health, serving as a control. CDR3s leave out the opening cysteine and the closing phenylalanine or tryptophan. A D gene is named only where the DNA matches it firmly.

>NA|TRBV6-5
ASRSRQNYGYT
>NA|TRBV12-3/TRBV12-4
ASSPGSGPYGQY
>TRBD2|TRBV9
ASSGLAGEYNEQF
>TRBD1|TRBV20-1
SAPLIGDREAF
>NA|TRBV5-1
ASSSLPGVTSGANVLT
>NA|TRBV14
ASSQDYIRSYEQY
>TRBD2|TRBV20-1
SASQRGGFNEQF
>TRBD2|TRBV19
ASSPRLAGGPDTQY
>NA|TRBV28
ASTGGPPYGQY
>NA|TRBV12-3/TRBV12-4
ASSLARLGEIGNQPQH
>TRBD1|TRBV12-3/TRBV12-4
ASSHPPGTGFYEQY
>NA|TRBV19
ASSKRDTLPSTDTQY
>TRBD2|TRBV7-2
ASSFGLIAGGVETQY
>NA|TRBV5-5
ASSLGLLQETQY
>NA|TRBV15
ATSQDYRDTIY
>NA|TRBV9
ASSVAVTVLDEQY
>NA|TRBV2
ASSEATIAKNIQY
>NA|TRBV5-6
ASSPTSTYEQY
>TRBD1|TRBV2
ASSGQGSGSPLH
>TRBD1|TRBV2
ASSWGRGSNQPQH
>TRBD2|TRBV7-8
ASTSGSYEQY
>TRBD1|TRBV15
ATSSLGTGGGYEQY
>NA|TRBV7-9
ASSFGPSSYNSPLH